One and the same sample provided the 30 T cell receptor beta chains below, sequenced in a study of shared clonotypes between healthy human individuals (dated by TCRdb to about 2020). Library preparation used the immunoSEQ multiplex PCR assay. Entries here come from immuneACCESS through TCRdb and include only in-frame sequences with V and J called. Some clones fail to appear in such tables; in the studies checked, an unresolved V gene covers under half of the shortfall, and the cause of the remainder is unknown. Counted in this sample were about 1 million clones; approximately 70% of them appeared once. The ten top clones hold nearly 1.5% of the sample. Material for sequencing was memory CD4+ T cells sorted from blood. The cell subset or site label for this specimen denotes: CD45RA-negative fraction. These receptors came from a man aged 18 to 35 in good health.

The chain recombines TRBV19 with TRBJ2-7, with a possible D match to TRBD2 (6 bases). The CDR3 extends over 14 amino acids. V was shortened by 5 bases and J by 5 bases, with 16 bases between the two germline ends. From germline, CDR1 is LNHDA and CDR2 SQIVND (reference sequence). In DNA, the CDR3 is TGTGCCAGTAGTGGAGGGCCCCCCACCGACGAGCAGTACTTC. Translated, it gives CASSGGPPTDEQYF.

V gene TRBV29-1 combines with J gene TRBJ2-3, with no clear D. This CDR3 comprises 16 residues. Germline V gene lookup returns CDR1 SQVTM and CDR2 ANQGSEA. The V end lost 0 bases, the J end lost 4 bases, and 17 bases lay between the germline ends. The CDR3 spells CSVEDERTRSADTQYF. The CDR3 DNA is TGCAGCGTTGAAGATGAGAGGACCCGCTCGGCAGATACGCAGTATTTT.

The CDR3 spells CASSITWTGVNQPQHF. The CDR3 DNA sequence: TGTGCCAGTAGTATAACTTGGACAGGGGTCAATCAGCCCCAGCATTTT. The chain couples TRBV19 to TRBJ1-5; 9 bases are a match to TRBD1. Germline CDR1 LNHDA, CDR2 SQIVND (reference sequence). This CDR3 comprises 16 residues. V lost 2 bases and J lost 3; bases outside the gene matches: 5. The variable domain in full, with the rest retrieved from reference TRBV19 and TRBJ1-5, is DGGITQSPKYLFRKEGQNVTLSCEQNLNHDAMYWYRQDPGQGLRLIYYSQIVNDFQKGDIAEGYSVSREKKESFPLTVTSAQKNPTAFYLCASSITWTGVNQPQHFGDGTRLSIL.

The CDR3 loop is CASRGPRGYNEQFF. The CDR3 DNA reads as TGTGCCAGCAGGGGTCCACGGGGTTACAATGAGCAGTTCTTC. The chain recombines TRBV6-5 with TRBJ2-1; D may be TRBD2 (5 bases). CDR3 size: 14 residues. V lost 6 bases and J 4 bases, leaving 13 bases between the germline ends. Germline V CDR1 and CDR2: MNHEY, SVGAGI.

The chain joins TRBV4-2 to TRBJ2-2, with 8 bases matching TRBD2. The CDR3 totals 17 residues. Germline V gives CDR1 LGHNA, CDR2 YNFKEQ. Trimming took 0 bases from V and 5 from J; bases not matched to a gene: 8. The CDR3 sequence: CASSQDPSGSGTGELFF. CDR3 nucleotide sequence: TGTGCCAGCAGCCAAGATCCGAGCGGGAGTGGAACCGGGGAGCTGTTTTTT.

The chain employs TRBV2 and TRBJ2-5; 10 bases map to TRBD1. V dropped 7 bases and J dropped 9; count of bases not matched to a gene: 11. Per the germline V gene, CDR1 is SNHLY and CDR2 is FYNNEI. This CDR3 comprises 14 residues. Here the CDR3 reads CASNPGQGIAAQYF. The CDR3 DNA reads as TGTGCCAGCAATCCGGGACAGGGGATCGCGGCCCAGTACTTC.

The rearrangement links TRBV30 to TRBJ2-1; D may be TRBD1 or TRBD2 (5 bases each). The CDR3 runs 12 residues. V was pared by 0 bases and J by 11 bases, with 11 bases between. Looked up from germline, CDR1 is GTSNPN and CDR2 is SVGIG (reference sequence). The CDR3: CAWSVNGGKQFF. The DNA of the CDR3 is TGTGCCTGGAGTGTTAATGGGGGAAAGCAGTTCTTC.

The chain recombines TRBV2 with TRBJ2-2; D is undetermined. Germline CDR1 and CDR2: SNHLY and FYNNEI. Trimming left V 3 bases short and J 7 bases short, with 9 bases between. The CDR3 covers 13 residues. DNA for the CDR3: TGTGCCAGCAGTGATCGCCAGTACGGGGAGCTGTTTTTT. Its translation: CASSDRQYGELFF.

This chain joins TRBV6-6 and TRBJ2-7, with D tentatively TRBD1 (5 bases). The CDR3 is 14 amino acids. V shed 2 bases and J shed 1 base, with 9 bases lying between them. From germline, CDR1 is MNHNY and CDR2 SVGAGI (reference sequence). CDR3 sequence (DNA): TGTGCCAGCAGTTACCCGACAGAGTCCTACGAGCAGTACTTC. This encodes CASSYPTESYEQYF.

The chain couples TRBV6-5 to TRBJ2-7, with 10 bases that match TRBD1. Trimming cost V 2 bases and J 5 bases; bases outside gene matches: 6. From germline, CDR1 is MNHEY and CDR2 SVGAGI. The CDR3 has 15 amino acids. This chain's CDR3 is CASSYGGQGMDEQYF. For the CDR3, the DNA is TGTGCCAGCAGTTACGGGGGACAGGGGATGGACGAGCAGTACTTC.

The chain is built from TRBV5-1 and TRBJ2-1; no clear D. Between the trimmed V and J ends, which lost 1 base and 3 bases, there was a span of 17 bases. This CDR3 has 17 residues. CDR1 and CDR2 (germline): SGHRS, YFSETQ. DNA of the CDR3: TGCGCCAGCAGCTTGCGTACAGCAAATACCCACTACAATGAGCAGTTCTTC. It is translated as CASSLRTANTHYNEQFF.

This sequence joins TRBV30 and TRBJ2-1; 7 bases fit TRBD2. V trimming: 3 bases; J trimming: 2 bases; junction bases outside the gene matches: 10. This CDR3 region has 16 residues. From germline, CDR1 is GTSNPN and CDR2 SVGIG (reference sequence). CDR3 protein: CAWRISGAFAYNEQFF. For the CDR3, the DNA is TGTGCCTGGAGGATAAGCGGGGCCTTCGCCTACAATGAGCAGTTCTTC. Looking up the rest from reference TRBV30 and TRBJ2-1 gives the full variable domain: SQTIHQWPATLVQPVGSPLSLECTVEGTSNPNLYWYRQAAGRGLQLLFYSVGIGQISSEVPQNLSASRPQDRQFILSSKKLLLSDSGFYLCAWRISGAFAYNEQFFGPGTRLTVL.

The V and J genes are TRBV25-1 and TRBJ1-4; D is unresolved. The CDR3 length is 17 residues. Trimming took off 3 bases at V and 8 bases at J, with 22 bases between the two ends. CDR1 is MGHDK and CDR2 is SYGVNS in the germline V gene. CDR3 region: CASSEVRAAGMGEKLFF. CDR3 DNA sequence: TGTGCCAGCAGTGAGGTTAGGGCAGCCGGTATGGGGGAAAAACTGTTTTTT.

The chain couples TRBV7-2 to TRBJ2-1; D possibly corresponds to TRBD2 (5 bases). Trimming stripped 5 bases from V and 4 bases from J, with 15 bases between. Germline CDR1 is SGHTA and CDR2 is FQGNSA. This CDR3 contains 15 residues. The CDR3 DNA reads TGTGCCAGCAGCCTAGAGTTAGCGCGATACAATGAGCAGTTCTTC. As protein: CASSLELARYNEQFF. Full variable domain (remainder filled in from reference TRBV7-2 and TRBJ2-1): GAGVSQSPSNKVTEKGKDVELRCDPISGHTALYWYRQSLGQGLEFLIYFQGNSAPDKSGLPSDRFSAERTGGSVSTLTIQRTQQEDSAVYLCASSLELARYNEQFFGPGTRLTVL.

CDR3 sequence: CAIRGTGDSNQPQHF. In nucleotides, the CDR3 is TGTGCCATCAGGGGGACAGGAGATAGCAATCAGCCCCAGCATTTT. The genes are TRBV10-3 and TRBJ1-5, with 8 nucleotides matching TRBD1. The CDR3 sequence is 15 residues long. Trimming took 6 bases from V and 0 from J; bases not matched to a gene: 4. Per the germline V gene, CDR1 is ENHRY and CDR2 is SYGVKD.

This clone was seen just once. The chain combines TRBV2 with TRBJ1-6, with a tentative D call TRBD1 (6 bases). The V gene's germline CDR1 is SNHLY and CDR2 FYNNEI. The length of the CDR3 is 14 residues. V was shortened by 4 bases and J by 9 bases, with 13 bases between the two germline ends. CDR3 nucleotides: TGTGCCAGCAGTGTGGACAGCGGGAGTTCACCCCTCCACTTT. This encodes CASSVDSGSSPLHF.

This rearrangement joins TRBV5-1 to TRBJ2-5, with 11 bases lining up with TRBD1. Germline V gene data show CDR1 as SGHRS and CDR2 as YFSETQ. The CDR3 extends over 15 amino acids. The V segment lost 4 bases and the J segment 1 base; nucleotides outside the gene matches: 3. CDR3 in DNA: TGCGCCAGCAGCAAAGGGACAGGGGGCCAAGAGACCCAGTACTTC. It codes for CASSKGTGGQETQYF.

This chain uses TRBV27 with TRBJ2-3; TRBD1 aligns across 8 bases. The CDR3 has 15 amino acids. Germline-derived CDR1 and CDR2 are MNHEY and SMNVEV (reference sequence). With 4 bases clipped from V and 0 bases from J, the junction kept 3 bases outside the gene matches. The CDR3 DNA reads TGTGCCAGCAGTTCCCAGGGGGCCAGCACAGATACGCAGTATTTT. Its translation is CASSSQGASTDTQYF.

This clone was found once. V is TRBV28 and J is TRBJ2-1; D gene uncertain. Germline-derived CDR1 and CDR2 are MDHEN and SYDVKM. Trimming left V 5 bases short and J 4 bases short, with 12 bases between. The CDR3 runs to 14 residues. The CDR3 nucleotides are TGTGCCAGCAGTACCGGACCCTTTTACAATGAGCAGTTCTTC. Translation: CASSTGPFYNEQFF.

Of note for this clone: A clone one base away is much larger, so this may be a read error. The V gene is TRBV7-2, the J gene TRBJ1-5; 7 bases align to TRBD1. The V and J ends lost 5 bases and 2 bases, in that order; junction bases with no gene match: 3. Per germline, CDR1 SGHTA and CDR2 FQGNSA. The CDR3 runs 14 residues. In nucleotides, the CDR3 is TGTGCCAGCAGCCACGACAGGGGCAATCAGCCCCAGCATTTT. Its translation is CASSHDRGNQPQHF.

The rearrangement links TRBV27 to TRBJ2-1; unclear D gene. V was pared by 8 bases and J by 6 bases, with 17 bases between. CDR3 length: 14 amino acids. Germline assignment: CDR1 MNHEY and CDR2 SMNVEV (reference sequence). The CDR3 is CASDTSPGSNEQFF. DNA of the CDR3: TGTGCCAGCGATACCTCCCCCGGGTCCAATGAGCAGTTCTTC.

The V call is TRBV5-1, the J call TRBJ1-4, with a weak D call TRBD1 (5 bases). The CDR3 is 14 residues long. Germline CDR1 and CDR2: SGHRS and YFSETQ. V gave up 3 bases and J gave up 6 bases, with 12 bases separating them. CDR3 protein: CASSSGRDDEKLFF. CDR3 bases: TGCGCCAGCAGCTCAGGCAGGGATGATGAAAAACTGTTTTTT. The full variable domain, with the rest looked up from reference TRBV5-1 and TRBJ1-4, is KAGVTQTPRYLIKTRGQQVTLSCSPISGHRSVSWYQQTPGQGLQFLFEYFSETQRNKGNFPGRFSGRQFSNSRSEMNVSTLELGDSALYLCASSSGRDDEKLFFGSGTQLSVL.

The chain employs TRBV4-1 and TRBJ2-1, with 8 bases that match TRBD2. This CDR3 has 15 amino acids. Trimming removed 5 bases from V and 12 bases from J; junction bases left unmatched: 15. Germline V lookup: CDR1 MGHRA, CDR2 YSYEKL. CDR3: CASSGGLALGQGQFF. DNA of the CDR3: TGCGCCAGCAGCGGCGGACTAGCTTTGGGGCAGGGGCAGTTCTTC.

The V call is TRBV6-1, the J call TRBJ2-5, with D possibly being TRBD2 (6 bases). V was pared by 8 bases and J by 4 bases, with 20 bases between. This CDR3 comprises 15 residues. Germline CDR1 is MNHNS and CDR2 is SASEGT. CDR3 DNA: TGTGCCAGCCAGTTTAACCAGGGAGGAAGAGAGACCCAGTACTTC. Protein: CASQFNQGGRETQYF.

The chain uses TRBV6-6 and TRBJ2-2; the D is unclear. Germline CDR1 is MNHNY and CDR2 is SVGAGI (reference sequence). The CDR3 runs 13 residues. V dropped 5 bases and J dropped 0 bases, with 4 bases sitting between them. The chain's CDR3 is CASSHPNTGELFF. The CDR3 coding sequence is TGTGCCAGCAGTCACCCGAACACCGGGGAGCTGTTTTTT.

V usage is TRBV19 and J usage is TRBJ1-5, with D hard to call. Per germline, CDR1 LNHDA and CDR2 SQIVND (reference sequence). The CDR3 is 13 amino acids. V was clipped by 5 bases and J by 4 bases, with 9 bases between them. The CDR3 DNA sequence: TGTGCCAGTAGTGCACAAGGGAATCAGCCCCAGCATTTT. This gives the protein CASSAQGNQPQHF.

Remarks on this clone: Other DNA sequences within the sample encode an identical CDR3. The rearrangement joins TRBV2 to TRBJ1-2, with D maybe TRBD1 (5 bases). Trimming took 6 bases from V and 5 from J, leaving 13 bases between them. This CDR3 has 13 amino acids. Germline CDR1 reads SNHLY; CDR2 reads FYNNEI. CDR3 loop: CASSRDSNYGYTF. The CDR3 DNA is TGTGCCAGCAGCCGCGACAGTAATTATGGCTACACCTTC.

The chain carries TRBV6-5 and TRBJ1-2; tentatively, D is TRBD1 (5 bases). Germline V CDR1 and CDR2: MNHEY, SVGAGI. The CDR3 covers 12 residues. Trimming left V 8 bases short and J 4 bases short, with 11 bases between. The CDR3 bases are TGTGCCAGCTCTCAGGGTCCCTATGGCTACACCTTC. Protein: CASSQGPYGYTF.

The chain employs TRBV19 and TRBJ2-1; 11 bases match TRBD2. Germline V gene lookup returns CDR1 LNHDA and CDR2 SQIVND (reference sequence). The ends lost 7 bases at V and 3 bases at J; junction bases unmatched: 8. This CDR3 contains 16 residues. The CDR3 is CASTRGGTSGYNEQFF. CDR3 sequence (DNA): TGTGCCAGTACCCGGGGGGGGACTAGCGGCTACAATGAGCAGTTCTTC.

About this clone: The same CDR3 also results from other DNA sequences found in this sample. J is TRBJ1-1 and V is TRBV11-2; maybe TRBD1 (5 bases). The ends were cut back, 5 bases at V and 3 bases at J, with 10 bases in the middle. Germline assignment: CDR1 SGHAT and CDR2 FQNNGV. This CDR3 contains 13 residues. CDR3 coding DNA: TGTGCCAGCAGCCCCCGGGGGGACACTGAAGCTTTCTTT. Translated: CASSPRGDTEAFF.